This T cell receptor beta chain was captured in a study of shared clonotypes between healthy human individuals. Study results and caveats: Tissue TCR repertoires likely differ from these blood-only repertoires.

A remark on this clone: Its antigen is as yet unknown.

Measured with immunoSEQ multiplex PCR; TCRdb has only the in-frame clones, and not every one. The table lists millions of clones, about 95% of them singletons. V lost 6 bases to trimming and J lost 5 bases, with 16 bases between them. CDR1 is ENHRY, CDR2 SYGVKD, per germline. CDR3 size: 14 residues. Naive CD8 cells comprised CD45RO-negative, CCR7-positively selected cells, excluding terminally differentiated effector memory CD45RA+ cells. This clonotype was sampled from a man aged 18 to 30 in good health. Material: naive CD8+ T cells sorted from blood. This chain joins TRBV10-3 and TRBJ2-5, with unresolved D. The CDR3 sequence: CAIRRIAPNETQYF. CDR3 in DNA: TGTGCCATCAGGAGGATAGCTCCCAATGAGACCCAGTACTTC.